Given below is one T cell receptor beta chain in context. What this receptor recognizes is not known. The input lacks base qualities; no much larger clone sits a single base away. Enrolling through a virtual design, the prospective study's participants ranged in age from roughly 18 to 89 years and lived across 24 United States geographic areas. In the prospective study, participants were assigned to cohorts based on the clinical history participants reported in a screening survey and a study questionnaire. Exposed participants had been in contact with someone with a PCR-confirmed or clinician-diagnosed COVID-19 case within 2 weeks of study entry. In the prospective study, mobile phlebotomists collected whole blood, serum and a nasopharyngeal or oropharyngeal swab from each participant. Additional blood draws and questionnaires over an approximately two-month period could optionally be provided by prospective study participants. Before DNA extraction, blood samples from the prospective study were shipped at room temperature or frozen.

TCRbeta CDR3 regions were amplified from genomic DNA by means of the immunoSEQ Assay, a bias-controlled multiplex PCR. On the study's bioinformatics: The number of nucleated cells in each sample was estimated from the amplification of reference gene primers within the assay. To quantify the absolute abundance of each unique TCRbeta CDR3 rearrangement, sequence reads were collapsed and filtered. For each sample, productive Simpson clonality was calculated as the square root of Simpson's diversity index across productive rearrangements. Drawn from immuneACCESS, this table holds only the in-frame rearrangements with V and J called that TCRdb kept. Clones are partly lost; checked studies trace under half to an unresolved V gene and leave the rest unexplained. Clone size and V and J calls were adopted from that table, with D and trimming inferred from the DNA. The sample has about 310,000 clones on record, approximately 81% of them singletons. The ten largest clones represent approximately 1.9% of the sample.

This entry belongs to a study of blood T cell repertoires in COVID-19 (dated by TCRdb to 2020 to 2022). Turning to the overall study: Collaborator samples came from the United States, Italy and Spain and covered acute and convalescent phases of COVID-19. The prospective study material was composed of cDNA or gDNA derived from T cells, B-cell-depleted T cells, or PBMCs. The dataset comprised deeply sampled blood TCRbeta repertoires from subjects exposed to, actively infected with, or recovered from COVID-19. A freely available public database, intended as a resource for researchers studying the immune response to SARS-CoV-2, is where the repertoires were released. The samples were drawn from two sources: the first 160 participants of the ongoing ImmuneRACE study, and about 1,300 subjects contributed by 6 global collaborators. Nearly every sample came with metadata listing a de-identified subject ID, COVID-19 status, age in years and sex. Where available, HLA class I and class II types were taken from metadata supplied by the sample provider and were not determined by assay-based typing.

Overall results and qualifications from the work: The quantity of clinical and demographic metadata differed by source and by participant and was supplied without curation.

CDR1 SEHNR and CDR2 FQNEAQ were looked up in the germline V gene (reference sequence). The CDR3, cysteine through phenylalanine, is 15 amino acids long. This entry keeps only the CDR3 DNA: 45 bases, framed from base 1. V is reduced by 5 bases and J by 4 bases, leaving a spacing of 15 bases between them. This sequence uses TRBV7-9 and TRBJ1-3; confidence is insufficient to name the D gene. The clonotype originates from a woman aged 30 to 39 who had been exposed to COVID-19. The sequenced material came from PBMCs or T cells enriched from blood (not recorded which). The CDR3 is CASSDPGRQGNTIYF. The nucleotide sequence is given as TGTGCCAGCAGCGACCCCGGTCGACAAGGAAACACCATATATTTT.